This T cell receptor (beta chain) is drawn from a study of T cell responses to AZD1222 COVID-19 vaccine. Study context: Second-dose schedules of about 4 or about 12 weeks were combined. Study results and caveats: Unmutated regions of variants are reportedly targeted by nearly half of spike-specific TCRs. There were mostly white British donors and more females than males, and clonal diversity was possibly underestimated.

Trimming cost V 5 bases and J 7 bases; bases outside gene matches: 11. Germline lookup yields CDR1 MNHEY and CDR2 SMNVEV (reference sequence). This CDR3 has 17 residues. Assay: immunoSEQ multiplex PCR; the TCRdb copy retains only in-frame clones and omits some. The table lists 150,000 or so clones, 93% of them singletons, with less than 2% in the top ten. As concerns this clone: No antigen is known for it.

The source material was peripheral blood, sampled on day 0 of AZD1222 vaccination. The V call is TRBV27, the J call TRBJ1-6; 10 nucleotides agree with TRBD1. The sequence was collected from an adult in good health. For the CDR3, the DNA is TGTGCCAGCAGTAATCACTTAGACAGGGGGCTCAATTCACCCCTCCACTTT. Amino acids: CASSNHLDRGLNSPLHF.